The T cell receptor (beta chain) described here comes from a study of blood T cell repertoires in COVID-19. Study as a whole: Samples came from the United States, Italy and Spain, spanning acute and convalescent COVID-19. Nucleic acid was either cDNA or gDNA, and it came from T cells, B-cell-depleted T cells, or PBMCs.

V dropped 3 bases and J dropped 2 bases, with 20 bases sitting between them. CDR3 length: 17 amino acids. Germline V gene lookup returns CDR1 MNHEY and CDR2 SVGEGT. Authors' analysis steps: Amplifying reference gene primers gave estimates of nucleated cell counts. Assay used: immunoSEQ multiplex PCR; TCRdb lists only in-frame clones, some missing. D and trimming come from the DNA, and the V and J calls and clone size come from that table. Of 250,000 to 300,000 clones in the sample, almost 90% were seen once. Those enrolled in Seattle joined during active infection and were followed longitudinally afterward.

The sequenced sample consisted of peripheral blood. V is TRBV6-2 or TRBV6-3 and J is TRBJ2-7; no firm D call. The sequence was obtained from a woman in her twenties or thirties with COVID-19, enrolled during active disease. CDR3 loop: CASSYTRPSSLPYEQYF. CDR3 DNA: TGTGCCAGCAGTTATACCCGTCCATCTAGTCTTCCCTACGAGCAGTACTTC.